The rows below give T cell receptor beta chains drawn from one sample of a study of identical twins. TCRdb redid the calling of the 5' RACE reads with MiXCR, one entry per CDR3 protein. The sample records 250,000 to 350,000 distinct CDR3 sequences, 7.5% to 9.5% being singletons. The same specimen was also included in a second study, on yellow fever vaccine responses in identical twins.

The sample was CD8+ T cells sorted from blood. The receptors shown here come from a woman between 18 and 30 years old in good health. Both conserved end residues are part of each CDR3. The D gene is left open where the match is weak. Size is stated for part of the rows, as once, few or many counts, or as a class when the clone is expanded.

len	v_gene	d_gene	abundance	j_gene	CDR3aa	CDR3nt
14	TRBV7-9	NA	few	TRBJ2-7	CASSPRDSAYEQYF	TGTGCCAGCAGCCCCCGGGACTCCGCCTACGAGCAGTACTTC
17	TRBV15	NA	few	TRBJ2-1	CATSRGSSGPSYNEQFF	TGTGCCACCAGCAGAGGGTCTTCGGGGCCCTCCTACAATGAGCAGTTCTTC
17	TRBV4-1	TRBD1	many	TRBJ1-1	CASSQKTSGTVGTEAFF	TGCGCCAGCAGCCAGAAAACAAGTGGGACAGTAGGTACTGAAGCTTTCTTT
16	TRBV7-9	TRBD2	few	TRBJ2-5	CASSRTSGRTRETQYF	TGTGCCAGCAGCCGGACTAGCGGGAGGACCAGAGAGACCCAGTACTTC
18	TRBV7-4	TRBD2	NA	TRBJ2-1	CAFCSLSGLAGAYNEQFF	TGTGCCTTCTGTTCCCTCTCGGGACTAGCGGGAGCCTACAATGAGCAGTTCTTC
15	TRBV6-1	TRBD2	few	TRBJ2-7	CASTGLAGGLLEQYF	TGTGCCAGCACGGGATTGGCGGGGGGTTTATTGGAGCAGTACTTC
16	TRBV5-1	TRBD2	NA	TRBJ2-5	CASSLALAGGGETQYF	TGCGCCAGCAGCTTGGCTCTAGCGGGAGGTGGAGAGACCCAGTACTTC
16	TRBV12-3/TRBV12-4	TRBD2	many	TRBJ2-1	CASSLSQRGPYNEQFF	TGTGCCAGCAGTTTATCGCAGCGGGGACCCTACAATGAGCAGTTCTTC
14	TRBV12-3/TRBV12-4	TRBD2	many	TRBJ2-1	CASSAGGRYNEQFF	TGTGCCAGCAGTGCGGGGGGACGATACAATGAGCAGTTCTTC
14	TRBV4-1	NA	NA	TRBJ1-4	CASSQAHGNEKLFF	TGCGCCAGCAGTCAGGCGCATGGCAATGAAAAACTGTTTTTT
15	TRBV6-5	NA	many	TRBJ1-1	CASSYGPGANTEAFF	TGTGCCAGCAGTTACGGCCCCGGGGCTAACACTGAAGCTTTCTTT
13	TRBV19	NA	few	TRBJ2-7	CASSSFGSHEQYF	TGTGCCAGTAGTTCCTTCGGCTCCCACGAGCAGTACTTC
15	TRBV12-3/TRBV12-4	NA	NA	TRBJ2-3	CASHAPGYRTDTQYF	TGTGCCAGCCATGCCCCGGGGTACCGCACAGATACGCAGTATTTT
16	TRBV4-3	NA	NA	TRBJ2-2	CASSPGGEGWTGELFF	TGCGCCAGCAGCCCCGGCGGTGAGGGATGGACCGGGGAGCTGTTTTTT
12	TRBV12-3/TRBV12-4	NA	NA	TRBJ2-1	CASSQGLYEQFF	TGTGCCAGCAGCCAAGGACTGTATGAGCAGTTCTTC
13	TRBV20-1	NA	few	TRBJ2-7	CSARGSDPYEQYF	TGCAGTGCTAGAGGGTCGGACCCCTACGAGCAGTACTTC
13	TRBV6-1	NA	NA	TRBJ1-3	CASSTPSGNTIYF	TGTGCCAGCAGTACACCCTCTGGAAACACCATATATTTT
15	TRBV7-9	TRBD1	many	TRBJ2-7	CASSFGQGRANEQYF	TGTGCCAGCAGCTTCGGACAGGGAAGGGCCAACGAGCAGTACTTC
15	TRBV7-9	NA	few	TRBJ2-7	CASSPRVGSSYEQYF	TGTGCCAGCAGCCCGCGGGTCGGGAGCTCCTACGAGCAGTACTTC
18	TRBV5-1	NA	NA	TRBJ2-7	CASSLSEMGPGIDYEQYF	TGCGCCAGCAGCTTGAGCGAGATGGGACCCGGGATAGACTACGAGCAGTACTTC
13	TRBV2	TRBD2	NA	TRBJ2-1	CASDGRGGNEQFF	TGTGCCAGCGACGGGCGGGGGGGCAATGAGCAGTTCTTC
20	TRBV28	TRBD2	many	TRBJ2-3	CASSRTGLAGGISSTDTQYF	TGTGCCAGCAGCCGGACCGGGCTAGCGGGAGGGATTTCTAGCACAGATACGCAGTATTTT
16	TRBV7-9	TRBD2	many	TRBJ2-1	CASSLATGLALDEQFF	TGTGCCAGCAGCTTAGCCACAGGACTAGCGTTAGATGAGCAGTTCTTC
17	TRBV7-2	NA	NA	TRBJ1-5	CASSSLGAGDSNQPQHF	TGTGCCAGCAGCTCTCTGGGGGCAGGAGATAGCAATCAGCCCCAGCATTTT
15	TRBV12-3/TRBV12-4	NA	few	TRBJ2-7	CASSPRLSGPYEQYF	TGTGCCAGCAGTCCTCGGTTAAGCGGCCCTTACGAGCAGTACTTC
12	TRBV12-5	NA	few	TRBJ1-2	CASALQGYGYTF	TGTGCTAGTGCCCTACAAGGGTATGGCTACACCTTC
17	TRBV6-2/TRBV6-3	TRBD2	NA	TRBJ2-3	CASSYQLAGGPSDTQYF	TGTGCCAGCAGTTACCAACTAGCGGGAGGGCCGTCCGATACGCAGTATTTT
12	TRBV29-1	NA	many	TRBJ2-7	CSVEDPEYEQYF	TGCAGCGTTGAGGACCCGGAATACGAGCAGTACTTC
16	TRBV11-2	TRBD1	few	TRBJ2-1	CASSLDVGQGALEQFF	TGTGCCAGCAGCTTAGATGTAGGACAGGGGGCATTGGAGCAGTTCTTC
14	TRBV15	NA	many	TRBJ2-2	CATSRDRATGELFF	TGTGCCACCAGCAGAGATAGGGCTACCGGGGAGCTGTTTTTT